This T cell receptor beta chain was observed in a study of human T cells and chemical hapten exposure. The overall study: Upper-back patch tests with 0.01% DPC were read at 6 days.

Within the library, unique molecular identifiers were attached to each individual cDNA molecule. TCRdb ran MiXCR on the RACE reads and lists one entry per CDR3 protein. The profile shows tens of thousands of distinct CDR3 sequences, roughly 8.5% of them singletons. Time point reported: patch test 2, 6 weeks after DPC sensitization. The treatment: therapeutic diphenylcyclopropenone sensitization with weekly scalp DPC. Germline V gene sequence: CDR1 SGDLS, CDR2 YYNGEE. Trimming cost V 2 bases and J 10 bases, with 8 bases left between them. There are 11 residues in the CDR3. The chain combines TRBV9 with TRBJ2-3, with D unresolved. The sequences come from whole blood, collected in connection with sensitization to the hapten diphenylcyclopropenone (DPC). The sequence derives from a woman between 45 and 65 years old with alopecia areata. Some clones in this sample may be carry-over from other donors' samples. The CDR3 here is CASSVGDSQYF. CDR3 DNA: TGTGCCAGCAGCGTCGGTGACTCGCAGTATTTT.